This is a list of T cell receptor beta chains from one sample in a study of cytomegalovirus exposure and HLA in healthy donors. Measured with immunoSEQ multiplex PCR; TCRdb has only the in-frame clones, and not every one. The repertoire holds approximately 82,000 clones, about 79% seen once, with approximately 1.5% in the top ten. What was sequenced was PBMCs. The receptors were sampled from a man in his forties in good health and CMV-seronegative. Both conserved end residues are trimmed from each CDR3. A D gene is named only where the DNA matches it firmly.

ASSGGTDTQY	TRBV2	.
ASRQEYEKLF	TRBV6-1	.
ASSSEYEQF	TRBV11-2	.
ASSFPGLAGGETQY	TRBV28	TRBD2
ASSLAGVIEEETQY	TRBV5-6	.
ASSPVGGHNEKLF	TRBV7-9	TRBD1
SVGRLAGDEQY	TRBV29-1	TRBD2
ASSPGTILAGGLTGELF	TRBV27	TRBD2
ASSWEYEQF	TRBV7-9	.
SSSSTGSGDKQY	TRBV7-9	TRBD1
ASSLQGDYGYT	TRBV6-5	.
ASSFGQGRNQPQH	TRBV5-6	TRBD1
ASSAVTGLNTEAF	TRBV28	TRBD1
ASRQDRGNREAF	TRBV2	TRBD1
ASSLGTSANTGELF	TRBV7-3	TRBD2
ATSTHGGATIY	TRBV15	.
ASSPQRTSVTDTQY	TRBV18	TRBD2
ASTRRGTEAF	TRBV14	.
ASSRRTGQTTYNEQF	TRBV11-3	TRBD1
ASSHGGENGYT	TRBV7-8	.
ASSQDTAENYLANTGELF	TRBV4-1	.
SSSSLGLAGISYNEQF	TRBV7-9	TRBD2
ASSIGGRAGNTYEQY	TRBV19	.
ASSPTGFDTIY	TRBV4-1	TRBD1
ASSVLAGNTGELF	TRBV2	TRBD2
ASSPISSGNTIY	TRBV6-6	.
ASRSGQGSHNEQF	TRBV28	TRBD1
AWKPTVNSPLH	TRBV30	.
ASSLDSIYEQY	TRBV7-2	.
ASSFPAGGTNTEAF	TRBV11-2	TRBD1
ASTPLAGPTDTQY	TRBV27	TRBD2
ASSLAGASQYEQF	TRBV7-2	.
AWSAPGGRNTIY	TRBV30	.
SSSPDSYGYT	TRBV7-9	.
ASSEGRGLFNSPLH	TRBV10-2	TRBD1
ASSLSGGPSYNEQF	TRBV5-1	TRBD2
ASSETGGVIYEQY	TRBV6-1	.
ASSASGSYNEQF	TRBV2	TRBD2
ASRRQSNTEAF	TRBV6-1	.
ATQKGENTGELF	TRBV5-1	.
ASSLTSGRYEQF	TRBV27	TRBD2
ASSLGTEETQY	TRBV28	TRBD1
ASSIGFSTNEKLF	TRBV19	.
ASSPASGRPPDTQY	TRBV5-4	TRBD2
ATQGAGESSYNEQF	TRBV28	.
ASSQDMGTWETQY	TRBV14	.